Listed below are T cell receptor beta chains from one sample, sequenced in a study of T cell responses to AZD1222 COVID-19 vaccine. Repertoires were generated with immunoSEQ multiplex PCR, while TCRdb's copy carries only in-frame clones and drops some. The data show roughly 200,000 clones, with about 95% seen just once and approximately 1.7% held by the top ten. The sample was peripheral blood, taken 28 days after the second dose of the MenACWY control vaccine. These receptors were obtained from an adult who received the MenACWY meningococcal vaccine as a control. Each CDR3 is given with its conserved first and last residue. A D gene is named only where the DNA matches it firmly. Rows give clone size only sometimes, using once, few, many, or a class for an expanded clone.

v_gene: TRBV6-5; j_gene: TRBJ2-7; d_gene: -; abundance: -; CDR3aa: CASSRGQLRGYEQYF; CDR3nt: TGTGCCAGCAGTAGAGGACAGTTGCGGGGGTACGAGCAGTACTTC
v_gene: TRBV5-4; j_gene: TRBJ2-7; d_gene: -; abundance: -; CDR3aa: CASSRTGAQSVPSDF; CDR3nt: TGTGCCAGCAGCCGGACCGGGGCTCAGAGCGTCCCGTCAGACTTC
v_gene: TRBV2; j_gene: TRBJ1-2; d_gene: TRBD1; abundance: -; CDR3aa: CASSAGQGYGYTF; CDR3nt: TGTGCCAGCAGTGCAGGACAGGGCTATGGCTACACCTTC
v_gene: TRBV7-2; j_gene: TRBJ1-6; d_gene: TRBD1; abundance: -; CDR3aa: CASSLGTGRLHF; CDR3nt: TGTGCCAGCAGCTTAGGGACAGGGCGCCTCCACTTT
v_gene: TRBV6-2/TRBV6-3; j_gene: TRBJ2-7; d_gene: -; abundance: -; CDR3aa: CASSYKPDVREQYF; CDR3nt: TGTGCCAGCAGTTACAAACCGGACGTGCGCGAGCAGTACTTC
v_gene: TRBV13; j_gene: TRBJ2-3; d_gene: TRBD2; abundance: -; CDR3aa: CASSLVGLAGTTDTQYF; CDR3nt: TGTGCCAGCAGCTTAGTGGGTCTAGCGGGAACCACAGATACGCAGTATTTT
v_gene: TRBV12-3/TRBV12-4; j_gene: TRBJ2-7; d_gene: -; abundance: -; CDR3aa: CASSLIRSEQYF; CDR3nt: TGTGCCAGCAGTTTAATACGGTCCGAGCAGTACTTC
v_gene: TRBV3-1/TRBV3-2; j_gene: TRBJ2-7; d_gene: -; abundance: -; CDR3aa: CASSHRVGVEQYF; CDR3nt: TGTGCCAGCAGCCATAGGGTAGGCGTCGAGCAGTACTTC
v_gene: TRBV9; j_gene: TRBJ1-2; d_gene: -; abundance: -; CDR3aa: CASSVGAGNYGYTF; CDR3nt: TGTGCCAGCAGCGTAGGGGCAGGGAACTATGGCTACACCTTC
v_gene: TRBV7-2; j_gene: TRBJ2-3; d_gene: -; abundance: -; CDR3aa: CASSPQDTQYF; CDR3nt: TGTGCCAGCAGCCCACAAGATACGCAGTATTTT
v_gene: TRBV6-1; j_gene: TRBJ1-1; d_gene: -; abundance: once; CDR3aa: CASTPQPVTEAFF; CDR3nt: TGTGCCAGCACCCCCCAGCCGGTCACTGAAGCTTTCTTT
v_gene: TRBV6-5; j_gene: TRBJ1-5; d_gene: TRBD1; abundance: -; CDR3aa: CASRLGQGWPQHF; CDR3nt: TGTGCCAGCAGACTCGGACAGGGGTGGCCCCAGCATTTT
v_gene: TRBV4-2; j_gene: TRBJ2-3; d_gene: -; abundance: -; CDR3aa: CASRAQGTDTQYF; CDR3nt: TGTGCCAGCAGGGCTCAGGGCACAGATACGCAGTATTTT
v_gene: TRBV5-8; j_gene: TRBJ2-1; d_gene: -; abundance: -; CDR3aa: CASSLGQGAYNEQFF; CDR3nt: TGTGCCAGCAGCTTGGGGCAGGGAGCCTACAATGAGCAGTTCTTC
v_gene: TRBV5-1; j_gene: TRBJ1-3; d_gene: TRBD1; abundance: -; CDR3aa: CASSSGQGGNTIYF; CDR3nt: TGCGCCAGCAGCTCTGGACAGGGAGGAAACACCATATATTTT
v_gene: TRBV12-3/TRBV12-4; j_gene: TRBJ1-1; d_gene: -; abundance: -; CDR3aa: CASSFVANTEAFF; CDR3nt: TGTGCCAGCAGTTTTGTTGCGAACACTGAAGCTTTCTTT
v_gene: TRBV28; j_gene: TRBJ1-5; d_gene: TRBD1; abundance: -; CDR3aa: CASSGRQGLSNQPQHF; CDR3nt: TGTGCCAGCAGTGGCCGACAGGGTTTGAGCAATCAGCCCCAGCATTTT
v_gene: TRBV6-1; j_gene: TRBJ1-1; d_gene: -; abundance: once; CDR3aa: CASSDGWGRTNTEAFF; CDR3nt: TGTGCCAGCAGTGACGGGTGGGGCAGAACGAACACTGAAGCTTTCTTT
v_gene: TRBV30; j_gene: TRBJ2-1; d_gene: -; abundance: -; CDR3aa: CAWSPAVGGVIEFF; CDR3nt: TGTGCCTGGAGTCCCGCCGTAGGAGGGGTCATTGAGTTCTTC
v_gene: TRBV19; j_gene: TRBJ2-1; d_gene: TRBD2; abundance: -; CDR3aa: CASKDGGAGNEQFF; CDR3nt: TGTGCCAGTAAGGACGGGGGGGCGGGCAATGAGCAGTTCTTC
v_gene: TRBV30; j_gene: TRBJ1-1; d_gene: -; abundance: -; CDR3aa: CAWTLTAPRAFF; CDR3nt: TGTGCCTGGACCCTGACAGCCCCCAGGGCTTTCTTT
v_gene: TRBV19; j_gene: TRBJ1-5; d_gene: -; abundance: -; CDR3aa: CASSIGYSNQPQHF; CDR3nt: TGTGCCAGTAGTATCGGTTATAGCAATCAGCCCCAGCATTTT
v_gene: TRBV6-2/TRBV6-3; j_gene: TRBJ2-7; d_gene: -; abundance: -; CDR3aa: CASSYSSAETYEQYF; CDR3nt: TGTGCCAGCAGTTACTCGTCTGCAGAAACCTACGAGCAGTACTTC
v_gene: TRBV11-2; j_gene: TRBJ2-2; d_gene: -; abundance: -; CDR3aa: CASRSTGRWLLTGELFF; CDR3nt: TGTGCCAGCAGGAGTACAGGACGGTGGCTCTTAACCGGGGAGCTGTTTTTT
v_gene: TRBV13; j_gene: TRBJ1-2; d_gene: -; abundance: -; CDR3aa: CASSLGRNYGYTF; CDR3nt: TGTGCCAGCAGCTTGGGACGGAACTATGGCTACACCTTC
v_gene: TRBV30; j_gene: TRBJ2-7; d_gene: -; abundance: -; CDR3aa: CAWINDRAYEQYF; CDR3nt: TGTGCCTGGATCAACGACAGAGCCTACGAGCAGTACTTC
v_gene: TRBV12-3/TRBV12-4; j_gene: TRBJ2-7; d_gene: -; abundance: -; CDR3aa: CASSMVQAGEEYF; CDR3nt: TGTGCCAGCTCGATGGTCCAAGCGGGTGAGGAGTACTTC
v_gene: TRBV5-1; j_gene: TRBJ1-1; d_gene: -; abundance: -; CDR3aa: CASSLQGNTEAFF; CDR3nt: TGCGCCAGCAGCTTACAGGGCAACACTGAAGCTTTCTTT
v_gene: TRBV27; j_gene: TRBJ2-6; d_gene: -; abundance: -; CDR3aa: CASSLSGRVATGANVLTF; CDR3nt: TGTGCCAGCAGTTTATCGGGCAGGGTCGCGACTGGGGCCAACGTCCTGACTTTC